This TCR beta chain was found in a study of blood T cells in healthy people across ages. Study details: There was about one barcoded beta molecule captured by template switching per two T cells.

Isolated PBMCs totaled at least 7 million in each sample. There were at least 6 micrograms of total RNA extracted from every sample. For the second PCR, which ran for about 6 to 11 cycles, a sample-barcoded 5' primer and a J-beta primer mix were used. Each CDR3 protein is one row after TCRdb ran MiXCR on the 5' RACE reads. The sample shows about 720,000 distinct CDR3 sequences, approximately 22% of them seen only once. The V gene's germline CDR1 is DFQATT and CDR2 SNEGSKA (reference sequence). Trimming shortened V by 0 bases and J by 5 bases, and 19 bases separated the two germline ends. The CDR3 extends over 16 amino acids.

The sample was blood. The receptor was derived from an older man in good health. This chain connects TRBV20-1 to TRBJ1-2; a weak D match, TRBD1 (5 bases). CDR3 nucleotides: TGCAGTGCTAGAGATCCCCAGGGATTGAAGGTTTATGGCTACACCTTC. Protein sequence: CSARDPQGLKVYGYTF.